Presented here are 7 T cell receptor beta chains from one specimen sequenced in a study of technical replicates of blood from a few donors. The data were produced by immunoSEQ multiplex PCR, yet TCRdb's version contains in-frame clones alone and is incomplete. Seen here are some 77,000 clones, roughly 91% observed once, and the top ten hold around 0.4%. Source material: T cells isolated from PBMCs. The receptor set was obtained from a human donor in good health.

The chain links TRBV10-3 to TRBJ1-5; D is uncertain. The germline V and J ends were trimmed by 3 bases and 2 bases, with 14 bases remaining between them. This CDR3 contains 16 residues. Germline values: CDR1 ENHRY, CDR2 SYGVKD. The CDR3 coding sequence is TGTGCCATCAGTGACTACGACCTCCGGGGCAATCAGCCCCAGCATTTT. Its protein product is CAISDYDLRGNQPQHF.

This chain joins TRBV28 and TRBJ2-7; TRBD2 agrees at 7 bases. This CDR3 region has 15 residues. V lost 5 bases and J lost 2; bases outside the gene matches: 9. CDR1 and CDR2 (germline): MDHEN, SYDVKM. The CDR3 DNA sequence: TGTGCCAGCAGTATACCCCGGGACTACACCTACGAGCAGTACTTC. Translated, it gives CASSIPRDYTYEQYF.

The chain carries TRBV7-2 and TRBJ1-1; D gene ambiguous. The CDR3 sequence is 13 residues long. CDR1 is SGHTA, CDR2 FQGNSA, per germline. The V end lost 3 bases, the J end lost 4 bases, and 9 bases lay between the germline ends. CDR3 coding DNA: TGTGCCAGCAGCTTCTCGACACTCACTGAAGCTTTCTTT. It yields the protein CASSFSTLTEAFF.

This clone appeared a single time. V is TRBV19 and J is TRBJ1-1; D might be TRBD1 (6 bases). Trimming pared 1 base from V and 2 bases from J, leaving 8 bases between. This CDR3 has 14 amino acids. Germline loops: CDR1 LNHDA, CDR2 SQIVND (reference sequence). The CDR3 is CASSIGDINTEAFF. CDR3 in DNA: TGTGCCAGTAGTATAGGGGACATCAACACTGAAGCTTTCTTT.

This clone has a single count. The V and J genes are TRBV28 and TRBJ2-2; D is perhaps TRBD2 (5 bases). V gave up 3 bases and J gave up 6 bases, with 11 bases separating them. The CDR3 runs 14 residues. Per the germline V gene, CDR1 is MDHEN and CDR2 is SYDVKM. CDR3 DNA sequence: TGTGCCAGCAGTTTTTCGAGCGGTCCCGGGGAGCTGTTTTTT. Translation: CASSFSSGPGELFF.

This rearrangement joins TRBV2 to TRBJ1-2; possibly TRBD1 for D (6 bases). The CDR3 spans 14 residues. V lost 0 bases and J 8 bases, leaving 13 bases between the germline ends. Looked up from germline, CDR1 is SNHLY and CDR2 is FYNNEI. CDR3 nucleotides: TGTGCCAGCAGTGAAGCGGGACACCAGGTGGGCTACACCTTC. The encoded protein is CASSEAGHQVGYTF. Combining the CDR3 with reference TRBV2 and TRBJ1-2 gives the whole variable domain EPEVTQTPSHQVTQMGQEVILRCVPISNHLYFYWYRQILGQKVEFLVSFYNNEISEKSEIFDDQFSVERPDGSNFTLKIRSTKLEDSAMYFCASSEAGHQVGYTFGSGTRLTVV.

The chain combines TRBV14 with TRBJ2-6, with D possibly TRBD2 on 6 matching bases. Trimming removed 2 bases from V and 2 bases from J, with 10 bases in between. Germline V gene data show CDR1 as SGHDN and CDR2 as FVKESK. The length of the CDR3 is 16 residues. DNA for the CDR3: TGTGCCAGCAGCCAACGGGGGACCCCTGGGGCCAACGTCCTGACTTTC. Its translation: CASSQRGTPGANVLTF.